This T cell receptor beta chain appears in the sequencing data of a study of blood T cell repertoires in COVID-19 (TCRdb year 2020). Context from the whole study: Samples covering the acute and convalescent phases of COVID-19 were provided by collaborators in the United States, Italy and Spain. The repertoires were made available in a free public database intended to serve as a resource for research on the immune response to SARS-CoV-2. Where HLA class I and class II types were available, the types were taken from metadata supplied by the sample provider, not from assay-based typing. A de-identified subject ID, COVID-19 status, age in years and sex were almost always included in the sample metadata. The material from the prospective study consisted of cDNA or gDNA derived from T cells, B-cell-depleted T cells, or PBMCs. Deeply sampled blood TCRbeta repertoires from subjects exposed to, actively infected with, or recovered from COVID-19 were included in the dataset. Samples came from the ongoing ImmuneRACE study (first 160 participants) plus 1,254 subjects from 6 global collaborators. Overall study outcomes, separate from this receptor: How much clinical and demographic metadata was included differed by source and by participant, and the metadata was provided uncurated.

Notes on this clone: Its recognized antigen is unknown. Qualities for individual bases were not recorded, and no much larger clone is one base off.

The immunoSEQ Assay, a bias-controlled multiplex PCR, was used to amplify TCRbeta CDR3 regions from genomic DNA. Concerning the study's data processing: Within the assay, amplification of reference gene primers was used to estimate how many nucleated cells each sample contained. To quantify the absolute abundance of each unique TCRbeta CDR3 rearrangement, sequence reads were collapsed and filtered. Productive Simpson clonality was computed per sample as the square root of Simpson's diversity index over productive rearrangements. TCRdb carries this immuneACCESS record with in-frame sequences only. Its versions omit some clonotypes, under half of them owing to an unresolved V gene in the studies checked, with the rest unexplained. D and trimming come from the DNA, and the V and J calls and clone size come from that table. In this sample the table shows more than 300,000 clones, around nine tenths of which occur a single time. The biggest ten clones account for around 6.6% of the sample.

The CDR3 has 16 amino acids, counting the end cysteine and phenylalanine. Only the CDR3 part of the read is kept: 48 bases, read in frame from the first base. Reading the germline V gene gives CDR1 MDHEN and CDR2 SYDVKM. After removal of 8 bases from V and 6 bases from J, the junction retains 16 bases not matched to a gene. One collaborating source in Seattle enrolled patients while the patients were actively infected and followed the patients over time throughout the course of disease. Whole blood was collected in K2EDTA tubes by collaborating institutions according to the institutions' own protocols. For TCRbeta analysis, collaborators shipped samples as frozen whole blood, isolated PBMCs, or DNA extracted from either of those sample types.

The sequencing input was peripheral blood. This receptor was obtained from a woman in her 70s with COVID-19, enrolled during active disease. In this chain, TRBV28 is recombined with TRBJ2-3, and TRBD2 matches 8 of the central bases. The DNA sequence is TGTGCCAGCGCCAACGGCGGGGGGTTTACACACGATACGCAGTATTTT. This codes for CASANGGGFTHDTQYF.